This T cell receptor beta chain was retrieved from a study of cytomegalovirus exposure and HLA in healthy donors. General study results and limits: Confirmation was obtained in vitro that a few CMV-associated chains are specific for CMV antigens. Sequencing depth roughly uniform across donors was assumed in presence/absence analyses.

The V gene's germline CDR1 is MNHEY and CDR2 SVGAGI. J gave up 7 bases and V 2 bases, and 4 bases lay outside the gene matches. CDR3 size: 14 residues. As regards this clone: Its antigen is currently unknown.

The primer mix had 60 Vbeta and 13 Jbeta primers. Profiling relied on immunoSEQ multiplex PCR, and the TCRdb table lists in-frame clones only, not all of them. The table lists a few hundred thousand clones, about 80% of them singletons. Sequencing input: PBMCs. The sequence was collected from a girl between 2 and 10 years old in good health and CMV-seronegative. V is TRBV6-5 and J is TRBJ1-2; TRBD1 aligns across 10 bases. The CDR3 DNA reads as TGTGCCAGCAGTTACGGGACAGGGGTCTTTGGCTACACCTTC. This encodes CASSYGTGVFGYTF.